A selection of T cell receptor beta chains follows, all from one sample in a study of blood T cell repertoires in COVID-19. Profiled with immunoSEQ multiplex PCR; TCRdb holds only in-frame clones, not every one. The repertoire consists of thousands of clones, with around 85% occurring once and the leading ten covering roughly a sixth. The sequenced sample consisted of peripheral blood. Source of these receptors: a human donor with active COVID-19. The donor label of this sample is uncertain. Each CDR3 is given with its conserved first and last residue. The D gene is left open where the match is weak. Some rows mark clone size as missing; the rest say once, few, many or name a class of expanded clone.

v_call: TRBV27; j_call: TRBJ2-5; d_call: .; clone_size: few; cdr3_nt: TGTGCCAGCAGTTTCACAGCTCAAGAGACCCAGTACTTC; cdr3_aa: CASSFTAQETQYF
v_call: TRBV20-1; j_call: TRBJ2-1; d_call: .; clone_size: once; cdr3_nt: TGCAGTGCCGGGAGCGGGAATGAGCAGTTCTTC; cdr3_aa: CSAGSGNEQFF
v_call: TRBV4-1; j_call: TRBJ1-2; d_call: .; clone_size: .; cdr3_nt: TGCGCCAGCAGCCTTCAGGGGAGTAGTGGCTACACCTTC; cdr3_aa: CASSLQGSSGYTF
v_call: TRBV7-8; j_call: TRBJ2-1; d_call: TRBD2; clone_size: .; cdr3_nt: TGTGCCAGCAGCAGACGTTTTAGGACTAGCGGGAGCCGCTCCTACAATGAGCAGTTCTTC; cdr3_aa: CASSRRFRTSGSRSYNEQFF
v_call: TRBV5-4; j_call: TRBJ1-6; d_call: .; clone_size: .; cdr3_nt: TGTGCCAGCAGCTTGGATCAGGGAAGCTCACCCCTCCACTTT; cdr3_aa: CASSLDQGSSPLHF
v_call: TRBV5-1; j_call: TRBJ1-1; d_call: .; clone_size: .; cdr3_nt: TGCGCCAGCAGCTTGGACCCATCGTCGGCGCGGCACACTGAAGCTTTCTTT; cdr3_aa: CASSLDPSSARHTEAFF
v_call: TRBV28; j_call: TRBJ1-5; d_call: .; clone_size: .; cdr3_nt: TGTGCCAGCAGATCAGGACAGTATAGCAATCAGCCCCAGCATTTT; cdr3_aa: CASRSGQYSNQPQHF
v_call: TRBV28; j_call: TRBJ1-2; d_call: TRBD1; clone_size: .; cdr3_nt: TGTGCCAGCAGTTTACCAGGGGGCTTCTATGGCTACACCTTC; cdr3_aa: CASSLPGGFYGYTF
v_call: TRBV9; j_call: TRBJ2-7; d_call: .; clone_size: .; cdr3_nt: TGTGCCAGCAGCGTAGCCGAGGAGCTCGAGCAGTACTTC; cdr3_aa: CASSVAEELEQYF
v_call: TRBV9; j_call: TRBJ2-2; d_call: .; clone_size: .; cdr3_nt: TGTGCCAGCAGCGTCAGTGCCGGGGAGCTGTTTTTT; cdr3_aa: CASSVSAGELFF
v_call: TRBV28; j_call: TRBJ2-1; d_call: TRBD2; clone_size: .; cdr3_nt: TGTGCCAGCAGTTGGTCTCCGGACGGGGGGTACAATGAGCAGTTCTTC; cdr3_aa: CASSWSPDGGYNEQFF
v_call: TRBV4-1; j_call: TRBJ2-1; d_call: .; clone_size: .; cdr3_nt: TGCGCCAGCAGCGACAGGACTGACAATGAGCAGTTCTTC; cdr3_aa: CASSDRTDNEQFF
v_call: TRBV7-9; j_call: TRBJ2-3; d_call: .; clone_size: .; cdr3_nt: TGTGCCAGCAGCTCGATGGTAGCGGCTAGCACAGATACGCAGTATTTT; cdr3_aa: CASSSMVAASTDTQYF
v_call: TRBV7-2; j_call: TRBJ2-1; d_call: .; clone_size: .; cdr3_nt: TGTGCCAGCAGCCACCCTACAGGGACCTACAATGAGCAGTTCTTC; cdr3_aa: CASSHPTGTYNEQFF
v_call: TRBV11-3; j_call: TRBJ1-1; d_call: TRBD1; clone_size: .; cdr3_nt: TGTGCCAGCAGCGTCGGGACAGCGGGCACTGAAGCTTTCTTT; cdr3_aa: CASSVGTAGTEAFF
v_call: TRBV28; j_call: TRBJ2-5; d_call: TRBD2; clone_size: .; cdr3_nt: TGTGCCAGCAGCCCCGGGACTAGTTGTGAGACCCAGTACTTC; cdr3_aa: CASSPGTSCETQYF
v_call: TRBV18; j_call: TRBJ2-7; d_call: .; clone_size: .; cdr3_nt: TGTGCCAGCTCGCGGAACAGGGAAGGGTCGTACGAGCAGTACTTC; cdr3_aa: CASSRNREGSYEQYF
v_call: TRBV7-9; j_call: TRBJ2-5; d_call: TRBD2; clone_size: .; cdr3_nt: TGTGCCAGCAGTCCTTATCGGGGGGGACAAGAGACCCAGTACTTC; cdr3_aa: CASSPYRGGQETQYF
v_call: TRBV9; j_call: TRBJ1-3; d_call: .; clone_size: .; cdr3_nt: TGTGCCAGCAGCCCTAATACAGGAGGAAACACCATATATTTT; cdr3_aa: CASSPNTGGNTIYF
v_call: TRBV5-1; j_call: TRBJ2-7; d_call: .; clone_size: .; cdr3_nt: TGCGCCAGCAGCTTCGAACAGGACACGTACGAGCAGTACTTC; cdr3_aa: CASSFEQDTYEQYF
v_call: TRBV24-1; j_call: TRBJ1-2; d_call: .; clone_size: medium-sized; cdr3_nt: TGTGCCACCAGTGAACGAAGGGGCTATGGCTACACCTTC; cdr3_aa: CATSERRGYGYTF
v_call: TRBV11-1; j_call: TRBJ2-3; d_call: .; clone_size: .; cdr3_nt: TGTGCCAGCAGCTTAGCGCGGGGCGTTAATTCCGATACGCAGTATTTT; cdr3_aa: CASSLARGVNSDTQYF
v_call: TRBV4-1; j_call: TRBJ2-1; d_call: TRBD2; clone_size: .; cdr3_nt: TGCGCCAGCAGCCAAGATAGGCTAGCGGGGCACTCCTACAATGAGCAGTTCTTC; cdr3_aa: CASSQDRLAGHSYNEQFF
v_call: TRBV29-1; j_call: TRBJ2-6; d_call: .; clone_size: .; cdr3_nt: TGCAGCGTTCTTGCAGGGCCCCCGTCTGGGGCCAACGTCCTGACTTTC; cdr3_aa: CSVLAGPPSGANVLTF
v_call: TRBV19; j_call: TRBJ1-1; d_call: .; clone_size: .; cdr3_nt: TGTGCCAGTAGTATAGGAGCTGAAGCTTTCTTT; cdr3_aa: CASSIGAEAFF
v_call: TRBV30; j_call: TRBJ2-3; d_call: .; clone_size: .; cdr3_nt: TGTGCCTGGAGTGGGACAGCAATTAGCACAGATACGCAGTATTTT; cdr3_aa: CAWSGTAISTDTQYF
v_call: TRBV5-1; j_call: TRBJ1-3; d_call: TRBD1; clone_size: .; cdr3_nt: TGCGCCAGCAGCCCGAACGGACAGGGGGCCTTAAACGCCATATATTTT; cdr3_aa: CASSPNGQGALNAIYF
v_call: TRBV29-1; j_call: TRBJ2-7; d_call: TRBD1; clone_size: .; cdr3_nt: TGCAGCGTTGTGGTGCCGGGACAGGTGTACGAGCAGTACTTC; cdr3_aa: CSVVVPGQVYEQYF
v_call: TRBV12-3/TRBV12-4; j_call: TRBJ1-1; d_call: .; clone_size: once; cdr3_nt: TGTGCCAGCAGTTTAACACTGAACACTGAAGCTTTCTTT; cdr3_aa: CASSLTLNTEAFF
v_call: TRBV19; j_call: TRBJ2-5; d_call: TRBD2; clone_size: once; cdr3_nt: TGTGCCAGTAGTTTTAGCGGGAGAGAAGAGACCCAGTACTTC; cdr3_aa: CASSFSGREETQYF
v_call: TRBV24-1; j_call: TRBJ1-6; d_call: .; clone_size: .; cdr3_nt: TGTGCCACCAACCCCGAAGGGGGTATATTTGATTCACCCCTCCACTTT; cdr3_aa: CATNPEGGIFDSPLHF
v_call: TRBV27; j_call: TRBJ2-2; d_call: .; clone_size: .; cdr3_nt: TGTGCCAGCAGTCCTGGAGGGGAGAACACCGGGGAGCTGTTTTTT; cdr3_aa: CASSPGGENTGELFF
v_call: TRBV3-1/TRBV3-2; j_call: TRBJ2-4; d_call: .; clone_size: .; cdr3_nt: TGTGCCAGCAGCACGAAGGTTGGGGAGGCCGGCAAAAACATTCAGTACTTC; cdr3_aa: CASSTKVGEAGKNIQYF
v_call: TRBV9; j_call: TRBJ2-7; d_call: TRBD2; clone_size: .; cdr3_nt: TGTGCCAGCAGCGCTAGCGGGTGGAGCTCCTACGAGCAGTACTTC; cdr3_aa: CASSASGWSSYEQYF
v_call: TRBV28; j_call: TRBJ2-7; d_call: .; clone_size: .; cdr3_nt: TGTGCCAGCAGTTTATACGACAGATCCTACGAGCAGTACTTC; cdr3_aa: CASSLYDRSYEQYF
v_call: TRBV6-5; j_call: TRBJ1-6; d_call: .; clone_size: few; cdr3_nt: TGTGCCAGCAGGCGGGCCGAGAATTCACCCCTCCACTTT; cdr3_aa: CASRRAENSPLHF
v_call: TRBV19; j_call: TRBJ1-1; d_call: .; clone_size: .; cdr3_nt: TGTGCCAGTAGTGCCTCAGGGTACGACACTGAAGCTTTCTTT; cdr3_aa: CASSASGYDTEAFF
v_call: TRBV2; j_call: TRBJ1-5; d_call: .; clone_size: .; cdr3_nt: TGTGCCAGCAGTGACGTACGCCTGACAGGCTTGAGCAATCAGCCCCAGCATTTT; cdr3_aa: CASSDVRLTGLSNQPQHF
v_call: TRBV5-6; j_call: TRBJ2-7; d_call: TRBD2; clone_size: once; cdr3_nt: TGTGCCAGCAGCTGGACTAGCGAAGTCTCCTACGAGCAGTACTTC; cdr3_aa: CASSWTSEVSYEQYF